The source of this TCR beta chain is a study of shared clonotypes between healthy human individuals (dated by TCRdb to about 2020). For context, the study as a whole: The cohort comprised two women and a few men aged 18 to 49 years. Blood TCR repertoires of five healthy adults were deeply sequenced to estimate repertoire size and the extent of clonotype sharing between individuals. Leukapheresis yielded between about 0.9 and 9.5 billion PBMCs per donor. To increase sequencing depth and limit assay-specific biases, different laboratories used diverse techniques to prepare libraries and sequence TCR repertoires. For each donor, CD4 naive and CD4 memory were each given three plates, CD8 naive was given two plates, and CD8 memory was given one plate.

What the authors observed across the whole study: Compared with non-shared clonotypes, clonotypes shared by all four sorted-subset donors had higher generation probabilities. Sampling was restricted to blood, and TCR repertoires in tissues likely differ from the TCR repertoires found in blood. Estimated clonotype richness was generally larger for naive than for memory subsets. Across a few donors, about 4.5% of naive CD4, 3% to 3.5% of naive CD8, 2.3% of memory CD4, and about 0.4% of memory CD8 clonotypes were shared. Pairwise subsampling indicated that sequencing depth was expected to affect the degree of clonotype sharing among donors. The genetic and exposure-history diversity represented was limited by the small number of donors. Rarefaction of sorted-subset datasets indicated incomplete sequencing despite the large sequencing depth.

Trimming at the junction amounts to 3 bases on V and 8 bases on J, and the germline ends lie 7 bases apart. In the germline V gene, CDR1 corresponds to MGHDK and CDR2 to SYGVNS. CDR3 length: 11 amino acids, cysteine to phenylalanine. The sequence is cut down to CDR3 DNA, 33 bases in frame from base 1. Worth noting for this clone: Its antigen has not been determined. No much larger clonotype is one base removed from it; base qualities were not supplied.

The donors were healthy, HIV-negative adults with no recently reported acute infections or vaccinations. All donors were Caucasian adults living in Nashville, Tennessee, USA. Magnetic negative selection was used to enrich CD4+ T cells, after which naive cells were positively selected on CD45RA and the negative fraction became the memory subset. After blood collection by leukapheresis, PBMCs were isolated using Ficoll-Histopaque density gradient centrifugation and then cryopreserved in the vapor phase of liquid nitrogen. Analytical flow cytometry was used to check the purity and quantity of each magnetically sorted T cell population. From each sorted fraction, genomic DNA was isolated and quantified by UV absorbance on a Nanodrop 2000c. TCR CDR3 regions were amplified from genomic DNA by multiplex PCR using the deep immunoSEQ assay. Genomic DNA extracted from each cell subset was distributed evenly over all wells of several immunoSEQ 96-well plates, and each plate served as one replicate. For sorted subsets, roughly 0.2 ug genomic DNA, equal to tens of thousands of T cell genomes, was loaded into each replicate PCR. Purified libraries were quantified with a Qubit 3.0 fluorometer, sized on a Bioanalyzer 2100, and re-quantified with the KAPA Library Quantification kit. A separate single-read 150-cycle Illumina NextSeq 550 flow cell was used to sequence each immunoSEQ 96-well plate. In the source study's methods: Because only junctional sequences without quality scores were contained in the immunoSEQ output, filtering matching that applied to full-length reads could not be performed. To assign V/J genes and CDR3, sequences were annotated against IMGT germline references using PyIR, a Python wrapper for IgBLAST v1.9. Any read was removed if the V/J assignment was weak (E-value above 1e-6), the CDR3 was missing, or the read contained stop codons, out-of-frame junctions, or ambiguous translated residues. V3J clonotypes were defined as sequences sharing the same inferred V gene, J gene, and CDR3 amino acid sequence. The percentage overlap between two repertoires was calculated by dividing the number of shared unique clonotypes by the size of the smaller repertoire. RTK rarefaction, the Chao1 estimator, and Recon v2.1 estimates of unobserved clonotypes were used to assess repertoire richness. For all TCRbeta clonotypes obtained by the gDNA method from a few donors, generation probabilities were computed with OLGA. TCRdb retrieved this table from immuneACCESS and kept in-frame rearrangements only. Not all clones are present; in checked studies, unresolved V genes account for under half, and no reason is known for the remainder. V and J calls and clone size are copied from that table; D and trimming were computed from the DNA. Present in this sample are about 1.1 million clones, about 84% of which were seen just once. 0.6% to 0.75% of the sample comes from the top ten.

Sequenced: memory CD4+ T cells from PBMCs. In the paper's terms, the cell subset or site label means: CD45RA-negative fraction. The chain is encoded by TRBV25-1 joined to TRBJ1-2; no D segment can be confidently identified. This TCR derives from a man aged 18 to 30 in good health. Some clones in this sample may be carry-over from other donors' samples. The nucleotides read TGTGCCAGCAGTGAGAGGCAAGGCTACACCTTC. This sequence encodes CASSERQGYTF.